The rows below give T cell receptor beta chains drawn from one sample of a study of T cells after yellow fever vaccination. Via MiXCR, TCRdb re-called the 5' RACE reads, giving one row per CDR3 protein. Found here are a few hundred thousand distinct CDR3 sequences, approximately 3.8% of them singletons; the top ten hold around 24%. The sequences come from PBMCs, collected on the day of the yellow fever booster vaccination. The source of these receptors is a man between 18 and 29 years old who received the YFV17D yellow fever vaccine. CDR3s include the opening cysteine and the closing phenylalanine or tryptophan. The D gene is left open where the match is weak. Rows give clone size only sometimes, using once, few, many, or a class for an expanded clone.

D gene	V gene	J gene	clone size	CDR3 protein	CDR3 DNA
TRBD1	TRBV5-1	TRBJ1-6	many	CASSFRTGVGSPLHF	TGCGCCAGCAGCTTCAGGACAGGGGTAGGGTCACCCCTCCACTTT
NA	TRBV20-1	TRBJ2-7	many	CSATKETYEQYF	TGCAGTGCTACGAAAGAAACCTACGAGCAGTACTTC
NA	TRBV15	TRBJ2-6	many	CATSRDQGPNVLTF	TGTGCCACCAGCAGAGATCAAGGGCCCAACGTCCTGACTTTC
NA	TRBV5-1	TRBJ1-6	many	CASSLEGKSNSPLHF	TGCGCCAGCAGCTTGGAGGGGAAAAGTAATTCACCCCTCCACTTT
NA	TRBV11-2	TRBJ2-7	many	CASRYREWGLYEQYF	TGTGCCAGCAGATACAGGGAGTGGGGCCTCTACGAGCAGTACTTC
NA	TRBV24-1	TRBJ2-2	many	CATSDWTNTGELFF	TGTGCCACCAGTGATTGGACGAACACCGGGGAGCTGTTTTTT
TRBD1	TRBV7-2	TRBJ1-5	few	CASSWGQNQPQHF	TGTGCCAGCAGCTGGGGACAGAATCAGCCCCAGCATTTT
NA	TRBV29-1	TRBJ1-1	NA	CSVAQGWNTEAFF	TGCAGCGTCGCTCAAGGGTGGAACACTGAAGCTTTCTTT
NA	TRBV19	TRBJ1-5	few	CASSIPAGQGNNQPQHF	TGTGCCAGTAGTATACCCGCAGGGCAGGGTAACAATCAGCCCCAGCATTTT
NA	TRBV7-9	TRBJ1-6	NA	CASSSQENSPLHF	TGTGCCAGCAGCTCCCAGGAGAATTCACCCCTCCACTTT
TRBD2	TRBV20-1	TRBJ2-3	many	CSARLAGRTDTQYF	TGCAGTGCTAGACTAGCGGGGCGCACAGATACGCAGTATTTT
NA	TRBV18	TRBJ2-4	few	CASSPLGAGTAKNIQYF	TGTGCCAGCTCCCCCCTGGGGGCAGGGACAGCCAAAAACATTCAGTACTTC
NA	TRBV7-2	TRBJ2-5	many	CASSLVRDLGTQYF	TGTGCCAGCAGCTTAGTTCGGGACCTCGGGACCCAGTACTTC
NA	TRBV6-2/TRBV6-3	TRBJ2-7	many	CASSGTLYEQYF	TGTGCCAGCAGTGGGACTCTCTACGAGCAGTACTTC
NA	TRBV4-1	TRBJ1-4	few	CASSQDPATNEKLFF	TGCGCCAGCAGCCAAGACCCGGCAACTAATGAAAAACTGTTTTTT
NA	TRBV21-1	TRBJ2-7	NA	CARVTRDSSYEQYF	TGTGCCAGGGTCACCCGGGACTCATCCTACGAGCAGTACTTC
TRBD1	TRBV7-8	TRBJ1-1	many	CASSLAGGVDTEAFF	TGTGCCAGCAGCCTGGCAGGGGGGGTGGACACTGAAGCTTTCTTT
NA	TRBV12-5	TRBJ1-2	NA	CASGLVPGTYGYTF	TGTGCTAGTGGTTTGGTACCGGGAACCTATGGCTACACCTTC
NA	TRBV5-1	TRBJ2-1	NA	CASSPTGLPVHNEQFF	TGCGCCAGCAGCCCCACCGGGCTACCGGTCCACAATGAGCAGTTCTTC
NA	TRBV7-2	TRBJ1-2	many	CASSLRITNYGYTF	TGTGCCAGCAGCTTACGCATAACTAACTATGGCTACACCTTC
NA	TRBV4-2	TRBJ1-6	few	CASSQLFRDGGFHF	TGTGCCAGCAGCCAACTGTTCCGGGACGGCGGATTTCACTTT
TRBD1	TRBV7-2	TRBJ1-2	NA	CASSFAGQGSTNYGYTF	TGTGCCAGCAGCTTTGCGGGACAGGGTTCCACTAACTATGGCTACACCTTC
NA	TRBV7-8	TRBJ1-2	NA	CASSLAFPNYGYTF	TGTGCCAGCAGCTTAGCGTTCCCCAACTATGGCTACACCTTC
NA	TRBV6-5	TRBJ1-3	many	CASSYNPGNTIYF	TGTGCCAGCAGTTATAACCCAGGAAACACCATATATTTT
NA	TRBV18	TRBJ1-2	NA	CASSPEGWASGYTF	TGTGCCAGCTCACCGGAGGGTTGGGCGTCTGGCTACACCTTC
NA	TRBV4-2	TRBJ2-1	many	CASSQLAGDQYNEQFF	TGTGCCAGCAGCCAGCTGGCTGGGGACCAGTACAATGAGCAGTTCTTC
NA	TRBV7-9	TRBJ2-1	many	CASSDGGPWSYNEQFF	TGTGCCAGCAGTGACGGGGGCCCCTGGTCCTACAATGAGCAGTTCTTC
TRBD1	TRBV12-3/TRBV12-4	TRBJ1-4	NA	CASSFSGQGEKLFF	TGTGCCAGCAGTTTTTCAGGACAGGGGGAAAAACTGTTTTTT
NA	TRBV25-1	TRBJ2-5	many	CASSGETQYF	TGTGCCAGCAGTGGAGAGACCCAGTACTTC
TRBD1	TRBV28	TRBJ1-2	NA	CASSLTGRGIYGYTF	TGTGCCAGCAGTTTGACTGGCAGGGGGATCTATGGCTACACCTTC
NA	TRBV18	TRBJ2-1	many	CASSPGRLLYNEQFF	TGTGCCAGCTCACCAGGGAGGCTGCTCTACAATGAGCAGTTCTTC
NA	TRBV6-5	TRBJ2-5	many	CASRRDVEGTQYF	TGTGCCAGCAGGAGGGACGTGGAAGGGACCCAGTACTTC
NA	TRBV4-3	TRBJ2-3	many	CASSQDLGGTSATDTQYF	TGCGCCAGCAGCCAGGATTTAGGGGGAACTAGCGCCACAGATACGCAGTATTTT
TRBD1	TRBV5-6	TRBJ2-2	many	CASSFRGPNTGELFF	TGTGCCAGCAGCTTCAGGGGGCCGAACACCGGGGAGCTGTTTTTT
NA	TRBV5-5	TRBJ1-5	NA	CASSRTVTGNQPQHF	TGTGCCAGCAGCCGGACCGTGACAGGCAATCAGCCCCAGCATTTT
NA	TRBV18	TRBJ1-1	many	CASSPGPWVAF	TGTGCCAGCTCACCGGGACCTTGGGTTGCTTTT
TRBD2	TRBV5-1	TRBJ2-1	NA	CASSLGISGGLLNYNEQFF	TGCGCCAGCAGCTTGGGGATTAGCGGGGGGCTGTTAAATTACAATGAGCAGTTCTTC
NA	TRBV7-2	TRBJ2-1	NA	CASSPLGGLNNEQFF	TGTGCCAGCAGCCCCCTAGGAGGGCTGAACAATGAGCAGTTCTTC
TRBD1	TRBV24-1	TRBJ2-3	NA	CATSDSRQGVRGTQYF	TGTGCCACCAGTGATTCCCGACAGGGGGTACGGGGTACGCAGTATTTT
NA	TRBV9	TRBJ2-1	many	CASSRTNEQFF	TGTGCCAGCAGCCGGACCAATGAGCAGTTCTTC
TRBD2	TRBV4-1	TRBJ2-1	NA	CASSYGTRSSNEQFF	TGCGCCAGCAGCTACGGGACTAGAAGTTCCAATGAGCAGTTCTTC
NA	TRBV2	TRBJ2-1	many	CASSWRTDQLYNEQFF	TGTGCCAGCAGTTGGCGGACAGACCAACTATACAATGAGCAGTTCTTC